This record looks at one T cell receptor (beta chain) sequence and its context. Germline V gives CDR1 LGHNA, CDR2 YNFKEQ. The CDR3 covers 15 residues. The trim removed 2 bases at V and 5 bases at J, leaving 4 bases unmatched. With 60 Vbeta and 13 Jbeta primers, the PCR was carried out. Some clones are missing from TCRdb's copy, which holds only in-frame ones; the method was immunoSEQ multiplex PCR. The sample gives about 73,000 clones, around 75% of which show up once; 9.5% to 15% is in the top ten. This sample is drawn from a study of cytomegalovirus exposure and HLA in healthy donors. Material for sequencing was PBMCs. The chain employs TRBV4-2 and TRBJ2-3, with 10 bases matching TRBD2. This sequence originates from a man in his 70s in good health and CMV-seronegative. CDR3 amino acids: CASSQRRTSGDTQYF. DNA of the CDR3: TGTGCCAGCAGCCAACGAAGGACTAGCGGAGATACGCAGTATTTT.